This T cell receptor (beta chain) was sequenced in a study of blood T cell repertoires in COVID-19. Study as a whole: Samples of COVID-19 (acute and convalescent) were obtained from the United States, Italy and Spain.

Method: immunoSEQ multiplex PCR; TCRdb's copy keeps in-frame clones and lacks some. The sample records roughly 440,000 clones, 88% being singletons. Trimming cost V 3 bases and J 5 bases, with 4 bases left between them. There are 11 residues in the CDR3. The germline V gene encodes CDR1 MNHEY and CDR2 SMNVEV (reference sequence). The chain recombines TRBV27 with TRBJ2-5; unclear D gene. Source material: peripheral blood. The sequence derives from a woman in her forties or fifties with COVID-19, enrolled during active disease. The CDR3 coding sequence is TGTGCCAGCAGTTTCGCGGAGACCCAGTACTTC. As protein: CASSFAETQYF.